Listed below are T cell receptor beta chains from one sample, sequenced in a study of T cells in Graves' hyperthyroidism and ophthalmopathy. Via MiXCR, TCRdb re-called the multiplex PCR reads, giving one row per CDR3 protein. Of more than 500,000 distinct CDR3 sequences detected, about 16% appear once; the ten largest clones hold around 28%. The sample comprised blood. Receptors were obtained from a woman in her twenties or thirties with Graves' ophthalmopathy. CDR3s include the opening cysteine and the closing phenylalanine or tryptophan. D genes are given only for firm matches. Not all rows give a size; the values are once, few, many and, for expanded clones, a class.

J,size,D,V,CDR3,DNA
TRBJ2-5,few,TRBD1,TRBV5-1,CASSSGGWQETQYF,TGCGCCAGCAGCTCAGGGGGCTGGCAAGAGACCCAGTACTTC
TRBJ2-1,few,TRBD1,TRBV20-1,CSATLTGGSEQFF,TGCAGTGCTACGTTAACAGGGGGCAGTGAGCAGTTCTTC
TRBJ2-1,many,NA,TRBV7-3,CASSLVADSYNEQFF,TGTGCCAGCAGCTTGGTGGCAGATTCCTACAATGAGCAGTTCTTC
TRBJ1-5,many,TRBD1,TRBV28,CASSPGQIYSNQPQHF,TGTGCCAGCAGTCCGGGACAGATCTATAGCAATCAGCCCCAGCATTTT
TRBJ2-5,many,NA,TRBV7-2,CASSEGVETQYF,TGTGCCAGCAGCGAGGGGGTGGAGACCCAGTACTTC
TRBJ2-3,many,TRBD1,TRBV7-3,CASSGTGGLSTDTQYF,TGTGCCAGCAGCGGAACAGGGGGTCTTTCCACAGATACGCAGTATTTT
TRBJ2-2,NA,NA,TRBV5-1,CASSFHREGEPNTGELFF,TGCGCCAGCAGCTTCCACCGAGAGGGGGAACCGAACACCGGGGAGCTGTTTTTT
TRBJ2-3,many,TRBD2,TRBV5-1,CASSLRTSGVSSTDTQYF,TGCGCCAGCAGCTTGAGGACTAGCGGGGTTTCTAGCACAGATACGCAGTATTTT
TRBJ1-1,few,NA,TRBV19,CASSVLVNTEAFF,TGTGCCAGTAGCGTCCTCGTGAACACTGAAGCTTTCTTT
TRBJ2-5,few,NA,TRBV19,CASSRHPETQYF,TGTGCCAGTAGTCGACACCCTGAGACCCAGTACTTC
TRBJ2-5,few,NA,TRBV5-6,CASSLRWPETQYF,TGTGCCAGCAGTCTCCGGTGGCCAGAGACCCAGTACTTC
TRBJ2-7,many,NA,TRBV20-1,CSAADERAEQYF,TGCAGTGCTGCCGACGAGAGGGCCGAGCAGTACTTC
TRBJ2-1,many,TRBD2,TRBV20-1,CSARRLAGGNNEQFF,TGCAGTGCTAGAAGACTAGCGGGAGGTAACAATGAGCAGTTCTTC
TRBJ2-1,NA,TRBD2,TRBV27,CASSLRALRRGGYNEQFF,TGTGCCAGCAGTTTAAGGGCTTTAAGACGGGGGGGCTACAATGAGCAGTTCTTC
TRBJ1-5,few,NA,TRBV6-1,CASAAGGHQPQHF,TGTGCCAGCGCTGCGGGGGGCCACCAGCCCCAGCATTTT
TRBJ2-2,NA,NA,TRBV7-8,CASREQGLRTGELFF,TGTGCCAGCAGAGAACAGGGCCTCAGAACCGGGGAGCTGTTTTTT
TRBJ1-1,NA,NA,TRBV4-1,CASSPTTGDTEAFF,TGCGCCAGCAGTCCCACAACGGGTGACACTGAAGCTTTCTTT
TRBJ2-5,many,TRBD2,TRBV6-1,CASSAGGKETQYF,TGTGCCAGCAGTGCGGGGGGGAAAGAGACCCAGTACTTC
TRBJ1-1,few,NA,TRBV6-2/TRBV6-3,CASSYGQENTEAFF,TGTGCCAGCAGTTACGGTCAGGAGAACACTGAAGCTTTCTTT
TRBJ1-1,few,NA,TRBV5-1,CASSVILNTEAFF,TGCGCCAGCAGCGTGATTCTCAACACTGAAGCTTTCTTT
TRBJ1-1,NA,NA,TRBV20-1,CSARADRRAPEAFF,TGCAGTGCTAGAGCCGACCGGCGTGCACCTGAAGCTTTCTTT
TRBJ2-1,many,TRBD2,TRBV11-3,CASSPRTSGGSSYNEQFF,TGTGCCAGCAGCCCTAGAACTAGCGGGGGTAGCTCCTACAATGAGCAGTTCTTC
TRBJ2-5,few,NA,TRBV6-2/TRBV6-3,CASSFHPQETQYF,TGTGCCAGCAGTTTTCATCCCCAAGAGACCCAGTACTTC
TRBJ1-5,many,NA,TRBV20-1,CSASGGPGDSNQPQHF,TGCAGTGCTAGTGGGGGTCCAGGGGATAGCAATCAGCCCCAGCATTTT
TRBJ2-7,many,TRBD2,TRBV20-1,CSAKSLAGAVYEQYF,TGCAGTGCGAAAAGTTTAGCGGGAGCGGTCTACGAGCAGTACTTC
TRBJ2-1,many,TRBD1,TRBV11-2,CASSLGQIPGGTGAYNEQFF,TGTGCCAGCAGCTTAGGACAGATCCCCGGGGGGACAGGGGCCTACAATGAGCAGTTCTTC
TRBJ2-7,NA,TRBD2,TRBV19,CASTIRASGSPYEQYF,TGTGCCAGTACCATTAGGGCTAGCGGGAGTCCCTACGAGCAGTACTTC
TRBJ2-5,NA,NA,TRBV5-4,CASSPGWEETQYF,TGTGCCAGCAGCCCCGGCTGGGAGGAGACCCAGTACTTC
TRBJ2-7,NA,TRBD1,TRBV12-3/TRBV12-4,CASSSDRTSYEQYF,TGTGCCAGCAGTTCGGACAGGACCAGCTACGAGCAGTACTTC
TRBJ2-2,few,NA,TRBV19,CASGVDANTGELFF,TGTGCCAGTGGTGTTGACGCGAACACCGGGGAGCTGTTTTTT
TRBJ2-7,NA,NA,TRBV7-3,CASSLYTGISYEQYF,TGTGCCAGCAGCTTATACACGGGAATTTCCTACGAGCAGTACTTC
TRBJ2-3,NA,NA,TRBV20-1,CSASLWDTDTQYF,TGCAGTGCTAGTCTGTGGGACACAGATACGCAGTATTTT
TRBJ1-2,NA,NA,TRBV5-4,CASRLSASRNYGYTF,TGTGCCAGCAGGTTATCAGCGAGCCGTAACTATGGCTACACCTTC